The 30 T cell receptor beta chains below were found in one sample sequenced in a study of T-cell memory formation after mild COVID-19. TCRdb independently ran MiXCR on the 5' RACE reads; one entry per CDR3 protein. Here the sample spans 400,000 to 500,000 distinct CDR3 sequences, roughly 18% being singletons. The specimen sequenced was PBMCs or a T cell subset sorted from them (not recorded which). These receptors all stem from a man younger than 35 who had mild COVID-19 (a few samples of this study predate the infection). Cell type and time point are not known.

The chain links TRBV20-1 to TRBJ2-7; tentatively, D is TRBD1 or TRBD2 (7 bases each). In germline, CDR1 is DFQATT, CDR2 SNEGSKA (reference sequence). Trimming shortened V by 6 bases and J by 3 bases, and 21 bases separated the two germline ends. CDR3 length: 15 residues. CDR3 region: CSATQGGDTYYEQYV. The CDR3 DNA follows: TGCAGTGCCACCCAGGGGGGGGACACCTACTACGAGCAGTACGTC.

This clonotype was detected only a few times. V gene TRBV6-2 or TRBV6-3 combines with J gene TRBJ2-1, with TRBD2 matching 7 bases. The germline V gene has CDR1 MNHEY and CDR2 SVGEGT. J lost 9 bases, V lost 6 bases, and 2 bases had no gene match. The CDR3 length is 11 residues. The CDR3 reads CASSWGGEQFF. DNA of the CDR3: TGTGCCAGCAGCTGGGGGGGTGAGCAGTTCTTC.

V is TRBV7-6 and J is TRBJ2-7; the D gene is possibly TRBD1 (6 bases). CDR1 and CDR2 from the germline V gene are SGHVS and FNYEAQ. Trimming cost V 1 base and J 8 bases, with 15 bases left between them. CDR3 length: 14 amino acids. The CDR3 reads CASSLEGRGLQQYF. In DNA form, the CDR3 reads TGTGCCAGCAGCTTAGAGGGCAGGGGATTGCAGCAGTACTTC.

The sample holds a few counts of this clonotype. J is TRBJ1-5 and V is TRBV7-2; a possible D gene is TRBD1 (5 bases). There are 13 residues in the CDR3. Trimming left V 1 base short and J 7 bases short, with 8 bases between. Germline lookup yields CDR1 SGHTA and CDR2 FQGNSA. The CDR3 nucleotides read TGTGCCAGCAGCTTAGTAGGGGTACAGCCCCAGCATTTT. Translating it yields CASSLVGVQPQHF. Together with reference TRBV7-2 and TRBJ1-5, the CDR3 gives the full variable domain: GAGVSQSPSNKVTEKGKDVELRCDPISGHTALYWYRQSLGQGLEFLIYFQGNSAPDKSGLPSDRFSAERTGGSVSTLTIQRTQQEDSAVYLCASSLVGVQPQHFGDGTRLSIL.

J is TRBJ1-5 and V is TRBV7-9; D unresolved. CDR3 length: 12 residues. Germline V gene data show CDR1 as SEHNR and CDR2 as FQNEAQ (reference sequence). The V end lost 2 bases, the J end lost 7 bases, and 6 bases lay between the germline ends. Here the CDR3 reads CASSLNIQPQHF. The DNA for the CDR3 is TGTGCCAGCAGCTTAAACATCCAGCCCCAGCATTTT.

The chain recombines TRBV20-1 with TRBJ2-3; D is unresolved. V was shortened by 0 bases and J by 0 bases, with 7 bases between the two germline ends. This CDR3 is built from 14 residues. Germline loops: CDR1 DFQATT, CDR2 SNEGSKA (reference sequence). DNA for the CDR3: TGCAGTGCTAGAGATATGGACAGCACAGATACGCAGTATTTT. Translating gives CSARDMDSTDTQYF.

J is TRBJ2-7 and V is TRBV20-1, with D perhaps TRBD2 (7 bases). CDR3 length: 16 residues. The ends were cut back, 0 bases at V and 2 bases at J, with 17 bases in the middle. In germline, CDR1 is DFQATT, CDR2 SNEGSKA (reference sequence). CDR3 DNA: TGCAGTGCTAGAGATATACGCGGGGGCCTTCCCTACGAGCAGTACTTC. Encoded protein: CSARDIRGGLPYEQYF.

A few counts support this clonotype. A read error may produce the germline difference seen at one junction end. V and J are TRBV5-1 and TRBJ2-1; 7 nucleotides agree with TRBD2. Germline loops: CDR1 SGHRS, CDR2 YFSETQ. The CDR3 loop spans 14 amino acids. The chain's CDR3 is CSSGVDWSYNEQFF. The CDR3 coding sequence is TGCTCCAGCGGGGTAGATTGGTCCTACAATGAGCAGTTCTTC.

This sequence joins TRBV20-1 and TRBJ1-1, with a possible D match to TRBD1 (5 bases). Deletions cut 3 bases from V and 1 base from J, with 15 bases between. This CDR3 comprises 15 residues. Germline V gene sequence: CDR1 DFQATT, CDR2 SNEGSKA (reference sequence). The CDR3 here is CSARTLGGGNTEAFF. CDR3 nucleotide sequence: TGCAGTGCTAGGACCTTGGGGGGAGGGAACACTGAAGCTTTCTTT.

This clonotype appeared a few times. This chain uses TRBV27 with TRBJ2-1; 10 bases are shared with TRBD2. V lost 3 bases and J lost 10; bases outside the gene matches: 9. Germline-derived CDR1 and CDR2 are MNHEY and SMNVEV (reference sequence). The CDR3 is 15 amino acids. CDR3 sequence: CASSLSSGGAREQFF. The CDR3 DNA follows: TGTGCCAGCAGTTTGTCGAGCGGGGGGGCCCGCGAGCAGTTCTTC.

This clonotype was counted a few times. The chain joins TRBV12-3 or TRBV12-4 to TRBJ2-3; TRBD2 matches at 8 bases. With V trimmed by 4 bases and J by 11 bases, 5 bases remained unmatched. The CDR3 runs 12 residues. The CDR3 sequence is CASSSPAGEQYF. The DNA for the CDR3 is TGTGCCAGCAGTTCCCCAGCGGGGGAGCAGTATTTT.

This clonotype occurred a few times. Here the CDR3 reads CASSESGTGANVLTF. CDR3 DNA: TGTGCCAGCAGTGAATCAGGGACGGGGGCCAACGTCCTGACTTTC. The chain is built from TRBV25-1 and TRBJ2-6, with D perhaps given as TRBD1 or TRBD2 (5 bases each). The CDR3 loop spans 15 amino acids. Deletions cut 1 base from V and 4 bases from J, with 8 bases between. The germline CDR1 and CDR2 sequences are MGHDK and SYGVNS.

The table lists this clonotype with a few counts. The rearrangement joins TRBV4-3 to TRBJ2-2, with a tentative D call TRBD1 (6 bases). The CDR3 length is 14 residues. CDR1 LGHNA and CDR2 YSLEER come from the germline V gene. Trimming removed 2 bases at V and 6 bases at J, with 10 bases between. CDR3 nucleotide sequence: TGCGCCAGCAGCCAATACCGACAGGCCGGGGAGCTGTTTTTT. Protein sequence: CASSQYRQAGELFF.

This clonotype was seen many times. The chain combines TRBV4-1 with TRBJ1-1, with D maybe TRBD1 (6 bases). Trimming left V 0 bases short and J 1 base short, with 15 bases between. This CDR3 region has 17 residues. CDR1 is MGHRA and CDR2 is YSYEKL in the germline V gene. CDR3 loop: CASSQEAPGGRNTEAFF. The CDR3 DNA follows: TGCGCCAGCAGCCAAGAGGCGCCCGGGGGGCGGAACACTGAAGCTTTCTTT.

This clonotype came up a few times. This chain connects TRBV9 to TRBJ2-5, with D unclear. The V and J ends lost 0 bases and 2 bases respectively, with 11 bases between them. CDR3 length equals 15 residues. The germline gives CDR1 SGDLS, CDR2 YYNGEE. The DNA for the CDR3 is TGTGCCAGCAGCGTAGGACTTATTATTCAAGAGACCCAGTACTTC. Its protein is CASSVGLIIQETQYF.

CDR3 sequence (DNA): TGCAGCGTCCTGTACACCCTGGGGGGCTATGGCTACACCTTC. Encoded protein: CSVLYTLGGYGYTF. The rearrangement links TRBV29-1 to TRBJ1-2; maybe TRBD1 (5 bases). V shed 6 bases and J shed 4 bases, with 18 bases lying between them. The CDR3 spans 14 residues. The germline gives CDR1 SQVTM, CDR2 ANQGSEA. Full variable domain (outside the CDR3, taken from reference TRBV29-1 and TRBJ1-2): SAVISQKPSRDICQRGTSLTIQCQVDSQVTMMFWYRQQPGQSLTLIATANQGSEATYESGFVIDKFPISRPNLTFSTLTVSNMSPEDSSIYLCSVLYTLGGYGYTFGSGTRLTVV.

The gene calls are TRBV4-3 and TRBJ2-2; no definite D call. The CDR3 covers 14 residues. The germline CDR1 and CDR2 sequences are LGHNA and YSLEER. V shed 0 bases and J shed 5 bases, with 7 bases lying between them. CDR3 sequence: CASSQEKGTGELFF. Here the CDR3 DNA reads TGCGCCAGCAGCCAAGAGAAGGGAACCGGGGAGCTGTTTTTT.

This clonotype was seen a few times. This chain links TRBV5-6 with TRBJ2-3, with 8 nucleotides matching TRBD1. Germline V gene sequence: CDR1 SGHDT, CDR2 YYEEEE. The CDR3 is 17 amino acids. V gave up 7 bases and J gave up 3 bases; unmatched junction bases: 16. CDR3 nucleotides: TGTGCCAGCGCGGCCCCAGTCAGACAGGGGTCTACAGATACGCAGTATTTT. Its protein is CASAAPVRQGSTDTQYF.

This clonotype appeared a few times. The chain recombines TRBV20-1 with TRBJ1-4; no clear D gene. The CDR3 is 13 residues long. V lost 4 bases and J 11 bases, leaving 17 bases between the germline ends. Germline-derived CDR1 and CDR2 are DFQATT and SNEGSKA (reference sequence). The CDR3 DNA follows: TGCAGTGCTATCGAGGGATCCCCGTGGAAACTGTTTTTT. Its protein is CSAIEGSPWKLFF.

The sample holds a few counts of this clonotype. The V and J genes are TRBV6-5 and TRBJ1-2, with 8 bases matching TRBD1. The CDR3 consists of 14 residues. CDR1 and CDR2 from the germline V gene are MNHEY and SVGAGI. Germline trimming cut 6 bases from V and 5 bases from J; bases unmatched to any gene: 8. The CDR3 spells CASRPDRGWYGYTF. The CDR3 coding sequence is TGTGCCAGCAGGCCTGACAGGGGTTGGTATGGCTACACCTTC.

This clonotype was found a few times. This sequence joins TRBV7-9 and TRBJ2-2; D may correspond to TRBD1 or TRBD2 (5 bases each). Germline V gene sequence: CDR1 SEHNR, CDR2 FQNEAQ (reference sequence). The CDR3 runs 14 residues. Between the trimmed V and J ends, which lost 6 bases and 4 bases, there was a span of 12 bases. CDR3 region: CASRRGASTGELFF. The CDR3, as DNA: TGTGCCAGCAGGAGGGGCGCAAGCACCGGGGAGCTGTTTTTT.

This clonotype turned up a few times. V usage is TRBV5-5 and J usage is TRBJ2-5, with D possibly being TRBD1 or TRBD2 (5 bases each). The CDR3 is 13 residues long. V was clipped by 3 bases and J by 5 bases, with 11 bases between them. Germline lookup yields CDR1 SGHKS and CDR2 YYEKEE (reference sequence). The DNA for the CDR3 is TGTGCCAGCAGCTCGGATTGGGGGGAGACCCAGTACTTC. The encoded protein is CASSSDWGETQYF. The full variable domain, rest sourced from reference TRBV5-5 and TRBJ2-5, is DAGVTQSPTHLIKTRGQQVTLRCSPISGHKSVSWYQQVLGQGPQFIFQYYEKEERGRGNFPDRFSARQFPNYSSELNVNALLLGDSALYLCASSSDWGETQYFGPGTRLLVL.

This clonotype has a handful of counts. CDR3 region: CASSLGRGLSGNTIYF. The DNA of the CDR3 is TGTGCCAGCAGCTTAGGTCGGGGTTTGTCTGGAAACACCATATATTTT. The chain has TRBV7-2 and TRBJ1-3; D gene unclear. The CDR3 is made up of 16 amino acids. V was pared by 1 base and J by 1 base, with 11 bases between. Germline CDR1 and CDR2: SGHTA and FQGNSA. Based on the CDR3 plus reference TRBV7-2 and TRBJ1-3, the full variable domain is GAGVSQSPSNKVTEKGKDVELRCDPISGHTALYWYRQSLGQGLEFLIYFQGNSAPDKSGLPSDRFSAERTGGSVSTLTIQRTQQEDSAVYLCASSLGRGLSGNTIYFGEGSWLTVV.

This clonotype was recorded once. The rearrangement links TRBV4-1 to TRBJ1-1, with D perhaps TRBD1 (5 bases). The germline V gene has CDR1 MGHRA and CDR2 YSYEKL. The CDR3 sequence is 14 residues long. V was trimmed by 6 bases and J by 7 bases, leaving 18 bases between them. This CDR3 is CASSKWVGLNEAFF. The CDR3 nucleotides are TGCGCCAGCAGTAAGTGGGTGGGGCTCAATGAAGCTTTCTTT.

This clonotype was seen ten or more times. The rearrangement joins TRBV27 to TRBJ2-1; no clear D gene. The CDR3 sequence is 14 residues long. Germline assignment: CDR1 MNHEY and CDR2 SMNVEV (reference sequence). The germline V and J ends were trimmed by 3 bases and 7 bases, with 13 bases remaining between them. Here the CDR3 DNA reads TGTGCCAGCAGTTTGAAGTGGGCGGCGAATGAGCAGTTCTTC. Amino acids: CASSLKWAANEQFF.

The chain uses TRBV6-1 and TRBJ2-7; the D gene is possibly TRBD2 (5 bases). The V gene lost 5 bases and the J gene lost 9 bases, with 23 bases spanning the gap. Germline CDR1 is MNHNS and CDR2 is SASEGT. The CDR3 length is 15 residues. CDR3 nucleotides: TGTGCCAGCAGTCCCCGCCGGTCTGCGGACTCAGGGCAGTACTTC. Protein: CASSPRRSADSGQYF.

V is TRBV6-5 and J is TRBJ2-7; 8 bases are shared with TRBD1. The V gene's germline CDR1 is MNHEY and CDR2 SVGAGI. With 6 bases clipped from V and 0 bases from J, the junction kept 7 bases outside the gene matches. This CDR3 comprises 15 residues. CDR3 nucleotides: TGTGCCAGCAGCTACCGGGACAGGTCCTCCTACGAGCAGTACTTC. This translates into CASSYRDRSSYEQYF.

This clonotype occurred a few times. V usage is TRBV7-2 and J usage is TRBJ1-5; D is unclear. Looked up from germline, CDR1 is SGHTA and CDR2 is FQGNSA. This CDR3 has 17 amino acids. V was shortened by 1 base and J by 0 bases, with 13 bases between the two germline ends. CDR3 DNA sequence: TGTGCCAGCAGCTTAGTATCTTGGCGGCGTAGCAATCAGCCCCAGCATTTT. Translating it yields CASSLVSWRRSNQPQHF.

This clonotype was found a few times. DNA of the CDR3: TGTGCCAGCAGCTCAAACCCGGGACCTGATACGCAGTATTTT. Translating gives CASSSNPGPDTQYF. The rearrangement uses TRBV7-3 and TRBJ2-3, with D perhaps TRBD1 or TRBD2 (5 bases each). Germline V gene data show CDR1 as SGHTA and CDR2 as FQGTGA. The ends were cut back, 4 bases at V and 6 bases at J, with 14 bases in the middle. This CDR3 has 14 residues.

This clonotype was picked up a small number of times. This chain links TRBV7-8 with TRBJ2-1; 13 bases align to TRBD2. After removal of 5 bases from V and 5 bases from J, the junction contained 6 bases not matched to a gene. The CDR3 is 16 amino acids. The germline V gene has CDR1 SGHVS and CDR2 FQNEAQ. CDR3 protein: CASSPPGLAGHNEQFF. In DNA, the CDR3 is TGTGCCAGCAGCCCCCCGGGACTAGCGGGGCACAATGAGCAGTTCTTC. Combining the CDR3 with reference TRBV7-8 and TRBJ2-1 gives the whole variable domain GAGVSQSPRYKVAKRGQDVALRCDPISGHVSLFWYQQALGQGPEFLTYFQNEAQLDKSGLPSDRFFAERPEGSVSTLKIQRTQQEDSAVYLCASSPPGLAGHNEQFFGPGTRLTVL.